This is a list of T cell receptor beta chains from one sample in a study of Ad26.COV2.S vaccination and SARS-CoV-2 variants. Using immunoSEQ multiplex PCR, the repertoire was profiled, and TCRdb retains in-frame clones only, with some absent. The sample holds 300,000 to 500,000 clones, roughly nine tenths seen once. The input for sequencing was peripheral blood, taken in a trial of Ad26.COV2.S vaccine versus placebo. The source is a person aged 18 to 59 who received the Ad26.COV2.S COVID-19 vaccine or a placebo. Both conserved end residues are part of each CDR3. The order of the fields is D gene, J gene, clone size, V gene, CDR3 protein, CDR3 DNA. A D gene is named only where the DNA matches it firmly. Clone size is not always given. Where it is, it says once, few, many or a class for expanded clones.

>TRBD2|TRBJ2-1|-|TRBV4-1
CASSHPVKRGPNEQFF
TGCGCCAGCAGCCACCCCGTTAAGCGGGGGCCCAATGAGCAGTTCTTC
>-|TRBJ1-3|-|TRBV7-9
CASSFLTGPLLGNTIYF
TGTGCCAGCAGCTTTTTGACCGGGCCTCTCCTTGGAAACACCATATATTTT
>-|TRBJ1-3|-|TRBV25-1
CASSGSTGNTIYF
TGTGCCAGCAGTGGCAGTACTGGAAACACCATATATTTT
>TRBD1|TRBJ1-1|-|TRBV6-5
CASSRGTGTEAFF
TGTGCCAGCAGTCGCGGGACAGGCACTGAAGCTTTCTTT
>-|TRBJ1-1|few|TRBV3-1/TRBV3-2
CASSQEVQGSEAFF
TGTGCCAGCAGCCAAGAGGTGCAGGGCTCTGAAGCTTTCTTT
>-|TRBJ1-2|-|TRBV2
CASSGGTNYGYTF
TGTGCCAGCAGTGGAGGGACTAACTATGGCTACACCTTC
>-|TRBJ1-5|once|TRBV10-3
CAISESTGISNQPQHF
TGTGCCATCAGTGAGTCGACGGGGATTAGCAATCAGCCCCAGCATTTT
>-|TRBJ1-1|-|TRBV5-4
CASSSVQANTEAFF
TGTGCCAGCAGCTCGGTACAGGCGAACACTGAAGCTTTCTTT
>-|TRBJ2-7|-|TRBV5-4
CASSLGGRQGPEQYF
TGTGCCAGCAGCTTGGGGGGGCGTCAGGGCCCCGAGCAGTACTTC
>-|TRBJ1-2|-|TRBV2
CASSEVTDSYGYTF
TGTGCCAGCAGTGAAGTTACAGATAGCTATGGCTACACCTTC
>-|TRBJ1-1|-|TRBV4-3
CASSPTSTLNTEAFF
TGCGCCAGCAGCCCGACATCAACCTTGAACACTGAAGCTTTCTTT
>-|TRBJ1-1|-|TRBV5-6
CASSLVELGTEAFF
TGTGCCAGCAGCTTGGTAGAACTTGGCACTGAAGCTTTCTTT
>-|TRBJ1-3|few|TRBV10-1
CASSAALGNTIYF
TGCGCCAGCAGTGCCGCCCTTGGAAACACCATATATTTT
>-|TRBJ2-5|once|TRBV3-1/TRBV3-2
CASSRSWWDTQETQYF
TGTGCCAGCAGCCGCTCCTGGTGGGACACTCAAGAGACCCAGTACTTC
>-|TRBJ1-1|-|TRBV3-1/TRBV3-2
CASSHRGTEAFF
TGTGCCAGCAGCCACAGGGGCACTGAAGCTTTCTTT
>-|TRBJ1-1|few|TRBV10-3
CAISPPGAVLTEAFF
TGTGCCATCAGTCCGCCGGGCGCAGTTTTGACTGAAGCTTTCTTT
>-|TRBJ1-2|-|TRBV6-1
CASSEVSYTF
TGTGCCAGCAGTGAAGTTAGCTACACCTTC
>TRBD1|TRBJ2-5|once|TRBV10-3
CATGTGLGETQYF
TGTGCCACCGGGACAGGGCTAGGAGAGACCCAGTACTTC
>TRBD1|TRBJ2-7|-|TRBV7-8
CASSPYSDRANEQYF
TGTGCCAGCAGCCCGTACTCTGACAGGGCAAACGAGCAGTACTTC
>-|TRBJ2-3|-|TRBV11-2
CASSLRGSTTDTQYF
TGTGCCAGCAGCTTAAGGGGTTCTACCACAGATACGCAGTATTTT
>-|TRBJ1-1|-|TRBV7-2
CASSFTGGDTEAFF
TGTGCCAGCAGCTTCACAGGAGGGGACACTGAAGCTTTCTTT
>-|TRBJ1-2|-|TRBV11-2
CASSLDGGGRDGYTF
TGTGCCAGCAGCTTAGACGGAGGAGGCAGAGATGGCTACACCTTC
>TRBD2|TRBJ2-7|-|TRBV13
CASSPTSGGEYEQYF
TGTGCCAGCAGCCCTACTAGCGGGGGGGAATACGAGCAGTACTTC
>-|TRBJ2-7|-|TRBV6-5
CASKGPASYEQYF
TGTGCCAGCAAAGGACCCGCGTCTTACGAGCAGTACTTC
>-|TRBJ1-6|few|TRBV30
CAWSVGVNSPLHF
TGTGCCTGGAGTGTAGGGGTGAATTCACCCCTCCACTTT
>-|TRBJ1-1|-|TRBV19
CASSPVGDTRTEAFF
TGTGCCAGTAGTCCCGTGGGGGACACACGCACTGAAGCTTTCTTT
>-|TRBJ1-1|few|TRBV9
CASSVGGHTEAFF
TGTGCCAGCAGCGTAGGGGGCCACACTGAAGCTTTCTTT
>-|TRBJ1-3|few|TRBV4-1
CASSLDRGNTIYF
TGCGCCAGCAGCCTCGACAGGGGAAACACCATATATTTT
>TRBD1|TRBJ1-1|-|TRBV27
CASRLWTGGEAFF
TGTGCCAGCAGACTCTGGACAGGGGGCGAAGCTTTCTTT
>TRBD1|TRBJ1-2|-|TRBV18
CASSPQETGGGYTF
TGTGCCAGCTCACCACAGGAGACAGGGGGTGGCTACACCTTC
>TRBD2|TRBJ2-4|-|TRBV19
CASSTLGGENIQYF
TGTGCCAGTAGTACACTCGGGGGGGAAAACATTCAGTACTTC
>-|TRBJ2-1|-|TRBV5-4
CASSLAEGLQFF
TGTGCCAGCAGCTTGGCCGAGGGGTTACAGTTCTTC
>TRBD1|TRBJ1-3|-|TRBV5-8
CASSPGTGSGNTIYF
TGTGCCAGCAGCCCAGGGACAGGGTCTGGAAACACCATATATTTT
>TRBD1|TRBJ2-7|-|TRBV7-9
CASSVTGSSYEQYF
TGTGCCAGCAGCGTGACAGGGAGCTCCTACGAGCAGTACTTC
>-|TRBJ2-7|-|TRBV29-1
CSVQKGGYYEQYF
TGCAGCGTTCAAAAGGGGGGCTACTACGAGCAGTACTTC
>-|TRBJ2-1|-|TRBV5-4
CASSLLGGSYNEQFF
TGTGCCAGCAGCTTGTTAGGGGGTTCCTACAATGAGCAGTTCTTC
>TRBD1|TRBJ2-2|-|TRBV27
CATFRDSLGGELFF
TGTGCCACCTTCCGGGACAGTCTAGGTGGGGAGCTGTTTTTT